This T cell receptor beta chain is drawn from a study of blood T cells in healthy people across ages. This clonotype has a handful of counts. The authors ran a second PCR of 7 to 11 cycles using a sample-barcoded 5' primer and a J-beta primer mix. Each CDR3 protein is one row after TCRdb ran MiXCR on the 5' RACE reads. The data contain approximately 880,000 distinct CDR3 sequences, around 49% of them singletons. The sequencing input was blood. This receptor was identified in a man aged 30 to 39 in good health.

CDR3 DNA sequence: TGTGCCAGCAGCCCTAGTGGGGGACAGCTCACAGATACGCAGTATTTT. Its protein product is CASSPSGGQLTDTQYF. The chain combines TRBV9 with TRBJ2-3, with 7 bases lining up with TRBD1. The V segment lost 4 bases and the J segment 2 bases; nucleotides outside the gene matches: 10. This CDR3 spans 16 amino acids. Germline values: CDR1 SGDLS, CDR2 YYNGEE.